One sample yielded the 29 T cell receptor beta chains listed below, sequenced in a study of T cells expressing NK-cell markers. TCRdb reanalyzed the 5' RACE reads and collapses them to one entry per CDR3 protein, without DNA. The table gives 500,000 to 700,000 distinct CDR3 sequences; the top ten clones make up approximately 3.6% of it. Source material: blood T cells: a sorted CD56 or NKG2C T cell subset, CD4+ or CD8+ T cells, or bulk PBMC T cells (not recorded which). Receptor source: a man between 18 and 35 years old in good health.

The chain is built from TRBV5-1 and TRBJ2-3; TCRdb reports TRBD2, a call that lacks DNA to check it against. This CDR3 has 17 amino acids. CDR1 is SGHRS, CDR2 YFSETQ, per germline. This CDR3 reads CASSPSRGGRLTDTQYF. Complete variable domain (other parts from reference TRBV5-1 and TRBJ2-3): KAGVTQTPRYLIKTRGQQVTLSCSPISGHRSVSWYQQTPGQGLQFLFEYFSETQRNKGNFPGRFSGRQFSNSRSEMNVSTLELGDSALYLCASSPSRGGRLTDTQYFGPGTRLTVL.

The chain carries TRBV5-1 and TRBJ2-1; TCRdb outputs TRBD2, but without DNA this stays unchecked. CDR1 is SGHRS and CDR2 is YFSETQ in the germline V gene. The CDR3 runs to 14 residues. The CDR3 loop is CASSLGTSGDEQFF.

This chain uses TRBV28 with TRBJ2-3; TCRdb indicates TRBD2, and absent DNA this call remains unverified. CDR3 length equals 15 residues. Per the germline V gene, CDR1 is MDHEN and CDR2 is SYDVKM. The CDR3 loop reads CASSVLRDLTDTQYF.

This CDR3 is CASSHNNGLAENNEQFF. The chain is built from TRBV11-2 and TRBJ2-1; checking the TCRdb D call of TRBD2 is not possible without DNA. Germline V gene data show CDR1 as SGHAT and CDR2 as FQNNGV. This CDR3 comprises 17 residues.

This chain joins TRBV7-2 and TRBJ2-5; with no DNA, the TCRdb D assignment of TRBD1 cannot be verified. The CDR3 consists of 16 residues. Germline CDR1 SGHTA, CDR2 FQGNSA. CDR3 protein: CASSPPGQKYQETQYF.

CDR3: CAWNPETSYNEQFF. The V gene is TRBV30, the J gene TRBJ2-1. The CDR3 runs 14 residues. CDR1 is GTSNPN and CDR2 is SVGIG in the germline V gene (reference sequence).

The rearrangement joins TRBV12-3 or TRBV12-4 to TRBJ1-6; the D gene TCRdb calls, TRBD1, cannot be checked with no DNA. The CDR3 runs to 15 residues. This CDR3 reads CASSLAGQGWSPLHF.

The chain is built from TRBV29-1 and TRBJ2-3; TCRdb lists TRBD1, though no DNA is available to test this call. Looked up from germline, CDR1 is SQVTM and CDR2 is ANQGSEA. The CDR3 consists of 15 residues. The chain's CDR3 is CSVEDRDRTQDTQYF.

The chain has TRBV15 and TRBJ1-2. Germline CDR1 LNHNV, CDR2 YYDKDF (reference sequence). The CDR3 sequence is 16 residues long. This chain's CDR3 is CAIRQSTYNPNYGYTF.

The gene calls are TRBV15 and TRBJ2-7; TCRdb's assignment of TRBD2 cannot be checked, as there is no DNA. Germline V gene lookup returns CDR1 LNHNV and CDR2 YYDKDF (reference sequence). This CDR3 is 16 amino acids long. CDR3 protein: CATSRGDSGRPYEQYF.

The CDR3 region is CASSPTGFYEQYF. The V call is TRBV14, the J call TRBJ2-7; no DNA is available, so the TRBD1 call from TCRdb remains unchecked. Germline CDR1 SGHDN, CDR2 FVKESK. This CDR3 spans 13 amino acids.

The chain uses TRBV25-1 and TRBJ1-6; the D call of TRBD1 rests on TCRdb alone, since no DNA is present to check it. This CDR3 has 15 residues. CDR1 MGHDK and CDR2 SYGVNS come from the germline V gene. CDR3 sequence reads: CASISGTGGNSPLHF.

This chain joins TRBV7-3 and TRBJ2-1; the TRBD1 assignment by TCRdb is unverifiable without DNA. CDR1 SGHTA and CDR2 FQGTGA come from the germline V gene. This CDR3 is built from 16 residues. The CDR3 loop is CASSMTGRKLYNEQFF.

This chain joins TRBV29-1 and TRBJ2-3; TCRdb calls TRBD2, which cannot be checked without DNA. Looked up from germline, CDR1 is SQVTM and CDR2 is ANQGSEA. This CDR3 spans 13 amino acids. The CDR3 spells CSVEEGLVNTQYF.

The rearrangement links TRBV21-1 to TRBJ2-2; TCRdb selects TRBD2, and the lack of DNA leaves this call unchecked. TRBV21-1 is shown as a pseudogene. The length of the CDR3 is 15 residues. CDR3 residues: CASSKGRGGTGELFF.

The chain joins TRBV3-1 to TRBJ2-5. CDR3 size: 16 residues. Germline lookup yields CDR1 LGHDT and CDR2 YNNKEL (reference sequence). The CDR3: CASSQVLVTQAETQYF.

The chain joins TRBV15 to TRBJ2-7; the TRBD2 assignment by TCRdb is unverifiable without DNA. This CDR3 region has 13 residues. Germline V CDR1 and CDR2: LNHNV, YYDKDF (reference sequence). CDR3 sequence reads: CATSPSGRYEQYF.

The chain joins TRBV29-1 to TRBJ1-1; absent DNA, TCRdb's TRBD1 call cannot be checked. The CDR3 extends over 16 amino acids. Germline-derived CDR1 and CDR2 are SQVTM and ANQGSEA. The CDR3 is CSVTKPPGEKNTEAFF.

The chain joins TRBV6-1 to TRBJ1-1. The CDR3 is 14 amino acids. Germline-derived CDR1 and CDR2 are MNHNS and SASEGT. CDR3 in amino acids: CASSQARENTEAFF.

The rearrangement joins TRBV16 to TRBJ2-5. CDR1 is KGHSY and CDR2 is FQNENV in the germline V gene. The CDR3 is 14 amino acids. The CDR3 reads CASSQSVNTETQYF. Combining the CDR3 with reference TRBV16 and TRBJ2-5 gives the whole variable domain GEEVAQTPKHLVRGEGQKAKLYCAPIKGHSYVFWYQQVLKNEFKFLISFQNENVFDETGMPKERFSAKCLPNSPCSLEIQATKLEDSAVYFCASSQSVNTETQYFGPGTRLLVL.

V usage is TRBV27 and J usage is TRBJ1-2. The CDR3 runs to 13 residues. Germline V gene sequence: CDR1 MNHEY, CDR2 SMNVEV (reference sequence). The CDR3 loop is CASSYVGFHGYTF.

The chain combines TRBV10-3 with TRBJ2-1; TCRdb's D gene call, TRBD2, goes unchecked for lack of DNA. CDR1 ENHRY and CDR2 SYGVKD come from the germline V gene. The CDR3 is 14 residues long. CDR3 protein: CAIPASGGHNEQFF.

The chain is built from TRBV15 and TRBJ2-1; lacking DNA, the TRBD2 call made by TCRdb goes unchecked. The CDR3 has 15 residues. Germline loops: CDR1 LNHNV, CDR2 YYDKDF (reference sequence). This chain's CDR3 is CATTGTGGVYNEQFF.

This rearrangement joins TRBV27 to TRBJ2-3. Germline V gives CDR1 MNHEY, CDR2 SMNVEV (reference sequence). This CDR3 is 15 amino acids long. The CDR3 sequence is CASSQDGRSTDTQYF.

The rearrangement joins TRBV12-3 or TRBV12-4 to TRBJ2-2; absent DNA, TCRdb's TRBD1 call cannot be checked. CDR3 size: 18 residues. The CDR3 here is CASSYEGMPLSDTGELFF.

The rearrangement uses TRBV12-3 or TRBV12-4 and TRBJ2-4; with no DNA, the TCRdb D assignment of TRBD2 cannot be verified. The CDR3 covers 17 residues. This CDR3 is CASSPGTSGSLGQLRYF.

CDR3 loop: CASSLVGAGGNEQFF. V is TRBV5-1 and J is TRBJ2-1; the D call of TRBD1 rests on TCRdb alone, since no DNA is present to check it. The CDR3 consists of 15 residues. CDR1 is SGHRS, CDR2 YFSETQ, per germline.

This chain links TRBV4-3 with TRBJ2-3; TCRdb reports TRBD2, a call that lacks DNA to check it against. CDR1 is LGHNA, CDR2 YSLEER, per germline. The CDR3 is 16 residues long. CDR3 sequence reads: CASSQEDSGRVDTQYF.

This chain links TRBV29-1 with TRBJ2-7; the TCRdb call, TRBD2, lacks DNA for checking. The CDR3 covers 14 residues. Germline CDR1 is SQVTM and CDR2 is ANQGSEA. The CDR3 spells CSVGIPGTSREQYF.